These 10 T cell receptor beta chains were sequenced from one sample in a study of type 1 regulatory T cells. MiXCR, run by TCRdb on the reads, gives a single entry per CDR3 protein. The sample contains roughly 62,000 distinct CDR3 sequences, 60% to 80% of which appear only once. No antigen has been identified for these receptors. The material sequenced was cultured non-Tr1 T cells, either the whole culture or a sorted T cell fraction (not recorded which). The receptors were sampled from a human donor in good health.

CDR3 loop: CASTFSGGGEAFF. The CDR3 nucleotides are TGTGCCAGCACTTTCTCAGGTGGGGGTGAAGCTTTCTTT. The chain recombines TRBV3-1 with TRBJ1-1, with D perhaps TRBD1 (5 bases). V was shortened by 7 bases and J by 7 bases, with 16 bases between the two germline ends. The CDR3 has 13 residues. Germline-derived CDR1 and CDR2 are LGHDT and YNNKEL (reference sequence).

The rearrangement joins TRBV5-4 to TRBJ2-2; possible D gene TRBD1, 5 bases. CDR3 length: 16 amino acids. V was cut by 4 bases and J by 5 bases, with 18 bases left in between. The V gene's germline CDR1 is SGHNT and CDR2 YYREEE (reference sequence). CDR3 residues: CASSPSGVGRTGELFF. CDR3 nucleotide sequence: TGTGCCAGCAGCCCGTCCGGTGTGGGGCGAACCGGGGAGCTGTTTTTT.

The chain employs TRBV4-1 and TRBJ2-7; possibly TRBD1 or TRBD2 for D (6 bases each). Germline lookup yields CDR1 MGHRA and CDR2 YSYEKL. V was pared by 0 bases and J by 3 bases, with 12 bases between. This CDR3 spans 15 amino acids. CDR3 bases: TGCGCCAGCAGCCAAGATTGGGGGGCCCACTACGAGCAGTACTTC. It specifies CASSQDWGAHYEQYF.

The chain recombines TRBV18 with TRBJ1-4; no definite D call. The CDR3 is 16 amino acids. Germline loops: CDR1 KGHSH, CDR2 LQKENI. V lost 2 bases and J lost 0, with 10 bases in between. Here the CDR3 DNA reads TGTGCCAGCTCACCATGGGTACAAGCAACTAATGAAAAACTGTTTTTT. Protein product: CASSPWVQATNEKLFF.

V is TRBV6-1 and J is TRBJ2-7; TRBD2 matches 12 bases. Germline values: CDR1 MNHNS, CDR2 SASEGT. The length of the CDR3 is 17 residues. The ends lost 5 bases at V and 1 base at J; junction bases unmatched: 9. CDR3 protein: CASSHKSTSGRSYEQYF. CDR3 nucleotides: TGTGCCAGCAGTCATAAGTCGACTAGCGGGAGATCCTACGAGCAGTACTTC.

V gene TRBV20-1 combines with J gene TRBJ1-1; D is uncertain. The ends were cut back, 2 bases at V and 9 bases at J, with 10 bases in the middle. There are 11 residues in the CDR3. Germline V CDR1 and CDR2: DFQATT, SNEGSKA (reference sequence). The CDR3 bases are TGCAGTGCTAGACTCGGGCCAAAAGCTTTCTTT. Protein: CSARLGPKAFF.

CDR3 region: CASSGGPDYGYTF. In nucleotides, the CDR3 is TGCGCCAGCAGCGGGGGACCAGACTATGGCTACACCTTC. The chain combines TRBV5-1 with TRBJ1-2; a weak D match, TRBD1 (5 bases). Trimming shortened V by 4 bases and J by 3 bases, and 10 bases separated the two germline ends. Germline loops: CDR1 SGHRS, CDR2 YFSETQ. The CDR3 totals 13 residues. The full variable domain, with the rest looked up from reference TRBV5-1 and TRBJ1-2, is KAGVTQTPRYLIKTRGQQVTLSCSPISGHRSVSWYQQTPGQGLQFLFEYFSETQRNKGNFPGRFSGRQFSNSRSEMNVSTLELGDSALYLCASSGGPDYGYTFGSGTRLTVV.

The genes are TRBV5-1 and TRBJ1-1; D gene unclear. The CDR3 length is 11 residues. Germline CDR1 reads SGHRS; CDR2 reads YFSETQ. V was shortened by 6 bases and J by 1 base, with 4 bases between the two germline ends. The chain's CDR3 is CASKTNTEAFF. As DNA, the CDR3 is TGCGCCAGCAAAACGAACACTGAAGCTTTCTTT.

The rearrangement joins TRBV28 to TRBJ1-1; D possibly corresponds to TRBD1 (6 bases). Germline V lookup: CDR1 MDHEN, CDR2 SYDVKM. Trimming took off 2 bases at V and 4 bases at J, with 11 bases between the two ends. The CDR3 has 14 amino acids. CDR3 nucleotides: TGTGCCAGCAGTTTACTACAGGGTGGCACTGAAGCTTTCTTT. This gives the protein CASSLLQGGTEAFF.

This chain uses TRBV5-1 with TRBJ2-1; D is tentatively TRBD1 or TRBD2 (6 bases each). From germline, CDR1 is SGHRS and CDR2 YFSETQ. V was trimmed by 3 bases and J by 6 bases, leaving 22 bases between them. There are 17 residues in the CDR3. CDR3 region: CASSYRLDGGQSNEQFF. In nucleotides, the CDR3 is TGCGCCAGCAGCTACCGACTAGACGGGGGCCAAAGCAATGAGCAGTTCTTC.